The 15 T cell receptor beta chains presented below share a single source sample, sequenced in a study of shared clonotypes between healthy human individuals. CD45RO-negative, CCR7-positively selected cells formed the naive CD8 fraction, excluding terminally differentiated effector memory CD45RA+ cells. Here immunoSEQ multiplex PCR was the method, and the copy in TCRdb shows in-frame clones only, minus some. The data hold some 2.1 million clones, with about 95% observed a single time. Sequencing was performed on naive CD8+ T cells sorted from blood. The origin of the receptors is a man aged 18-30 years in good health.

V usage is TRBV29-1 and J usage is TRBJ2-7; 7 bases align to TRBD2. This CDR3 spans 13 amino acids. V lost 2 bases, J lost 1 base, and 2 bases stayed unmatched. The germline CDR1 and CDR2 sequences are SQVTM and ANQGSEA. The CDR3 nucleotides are TGCAGCGTTGAAATCGGGGGGTCCTACGAGCAGTACTTC. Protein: CSVEIGGSYEQYF.

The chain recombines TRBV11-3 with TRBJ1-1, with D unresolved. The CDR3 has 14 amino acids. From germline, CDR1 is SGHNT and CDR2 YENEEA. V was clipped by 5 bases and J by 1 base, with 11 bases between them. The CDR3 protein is CASSPRGPNTEAFF. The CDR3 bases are TGTGCCAGCAGCCCCCGAGGGCCGAACACTGAAGCTTTCTTT.

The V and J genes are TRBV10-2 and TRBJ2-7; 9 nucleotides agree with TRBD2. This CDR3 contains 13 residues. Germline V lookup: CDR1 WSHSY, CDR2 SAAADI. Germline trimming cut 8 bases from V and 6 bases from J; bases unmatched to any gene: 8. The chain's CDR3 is CASLVAGEAEQYF. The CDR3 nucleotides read TGCGCCAGCCTCGTAGCGGGAGAGGCCGAGCAGTACTTC.

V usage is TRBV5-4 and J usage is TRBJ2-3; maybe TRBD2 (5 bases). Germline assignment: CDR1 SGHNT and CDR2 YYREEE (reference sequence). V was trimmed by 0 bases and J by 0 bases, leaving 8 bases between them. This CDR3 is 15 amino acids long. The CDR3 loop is CASSLGASSTDTQYF. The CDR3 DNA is TGTGCCAGCAGCTTGGGAGCTAGCAGCACAGATACGCAGTATTTT.

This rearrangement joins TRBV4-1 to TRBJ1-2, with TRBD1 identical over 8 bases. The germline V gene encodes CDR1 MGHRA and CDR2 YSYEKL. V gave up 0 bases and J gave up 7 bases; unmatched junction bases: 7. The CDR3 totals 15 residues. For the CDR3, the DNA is TGCGCCAGCAGCCAAGAGGAGCTCACAGGGGGTGGCTACACCTTC. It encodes CASSQEELTGGGYTF.

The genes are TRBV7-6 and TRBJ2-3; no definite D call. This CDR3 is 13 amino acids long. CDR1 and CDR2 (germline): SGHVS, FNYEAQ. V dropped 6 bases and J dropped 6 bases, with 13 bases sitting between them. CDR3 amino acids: CASSILVWDTQYF. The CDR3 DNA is TGTGCCAGCAGTATTCTAGTATGGGATACGCAGTATTTT.

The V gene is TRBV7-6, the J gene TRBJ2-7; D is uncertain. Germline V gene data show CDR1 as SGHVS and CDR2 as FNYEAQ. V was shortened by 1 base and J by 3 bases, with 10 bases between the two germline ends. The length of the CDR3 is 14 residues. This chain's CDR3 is CASSLGGHLYEQYF. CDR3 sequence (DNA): TGTGCCAGCAGCTTAGGTGGCCACCTCTACGAGCAGTACTTC.

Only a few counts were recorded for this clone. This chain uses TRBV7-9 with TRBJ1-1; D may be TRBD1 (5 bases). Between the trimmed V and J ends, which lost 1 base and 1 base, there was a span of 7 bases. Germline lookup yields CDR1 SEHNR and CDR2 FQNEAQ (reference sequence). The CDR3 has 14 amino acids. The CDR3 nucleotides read TGTGCCAGCAGCTTAGATGGGGGGAACACTGAAGCTTTCTTT. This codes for CASSLDGGNTEAFF. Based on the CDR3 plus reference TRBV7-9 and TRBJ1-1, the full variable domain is DTGVSQNPRHKITKRGQNVTFRCDPISEHNRLYWYRQTLGQGPEFLTYFQNEAQLEKSRLLSDRFSAERPKGSFSTLEIQRTEQGDSAMYLCASSLDGGNTEAFFGQGTRLTVV.

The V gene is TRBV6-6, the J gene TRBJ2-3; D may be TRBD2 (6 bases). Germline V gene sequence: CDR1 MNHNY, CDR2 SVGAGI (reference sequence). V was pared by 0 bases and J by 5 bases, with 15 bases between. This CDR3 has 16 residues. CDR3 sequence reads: CASSYSGWGEIDTQYF. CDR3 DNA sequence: TGTGCCAGCAGTTACTCAGGCTGGGGGGAGATAGATACGCAGTATTTT.

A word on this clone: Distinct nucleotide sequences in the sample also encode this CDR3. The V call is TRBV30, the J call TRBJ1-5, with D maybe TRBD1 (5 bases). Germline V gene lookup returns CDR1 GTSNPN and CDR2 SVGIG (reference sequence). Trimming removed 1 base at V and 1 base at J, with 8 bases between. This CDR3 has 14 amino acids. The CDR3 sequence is CAWSGGQSNQPQHF. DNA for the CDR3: TGTGCCTGGAGTGGGGGCCAAAGCAATCAGCCCCAGCATTTT.

This CDR3 reads CASSFSPGQASTTNEKLFF. DNA for the CDR3: TGTGCCAGCAGCTTTAGCCCGGGACAGGCCTCGACTACTAATGAAAAACTGTTTTTT. The chain couples TRBV7-9 to TRBJ1-4; 8 bases are a match to TRBD1. Unmatched junction bases numbered 14, after V lost 3 bases and J lost 2 bases. This CDR3 is built from 19 residues. CDR1 and CDR2 from the germline V gene are SEHNR and FQNEAQ (reference sequence).

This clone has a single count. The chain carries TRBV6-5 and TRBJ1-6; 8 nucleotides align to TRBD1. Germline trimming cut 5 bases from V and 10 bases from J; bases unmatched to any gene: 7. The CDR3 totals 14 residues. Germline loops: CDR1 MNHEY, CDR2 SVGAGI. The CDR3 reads CASSPTGTGSPLHF. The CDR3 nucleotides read TGTGCCAGCAGTCCAACCGGGACAGGATCACCCCTCCACTTT.

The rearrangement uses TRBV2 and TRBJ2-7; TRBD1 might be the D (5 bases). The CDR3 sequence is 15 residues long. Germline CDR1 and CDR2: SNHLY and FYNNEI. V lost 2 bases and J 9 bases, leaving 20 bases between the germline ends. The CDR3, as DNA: TGTGCCAGCAGTGAATACAGGACGGATTATTTGGGGCAGTACTTC. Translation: CASSEYRTDYLGQYF.

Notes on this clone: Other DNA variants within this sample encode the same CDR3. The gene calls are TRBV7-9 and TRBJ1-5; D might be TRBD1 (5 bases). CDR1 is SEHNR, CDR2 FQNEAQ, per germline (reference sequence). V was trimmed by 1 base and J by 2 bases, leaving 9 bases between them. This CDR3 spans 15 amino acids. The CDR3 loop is CASSLGGGGNQPQHF. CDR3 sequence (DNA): TGTGCCAGCAGCTTAGGGGGCGGTGGCAATCAGCCCCAGCATTTT.

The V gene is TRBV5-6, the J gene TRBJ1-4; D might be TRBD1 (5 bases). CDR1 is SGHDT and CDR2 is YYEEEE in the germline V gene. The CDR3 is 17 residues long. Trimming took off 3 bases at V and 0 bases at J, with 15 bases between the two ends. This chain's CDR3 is CASSSGAGLATNEKLFF. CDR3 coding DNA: TGTGCCAGCAGCTCCGGGGCAGGGCTTGCAACTAATGAAAAACTGTTTTTT.